This T cell receptor beta chain was observed in a study of identical twins. TCRdb processed the 5' RACE reads anew with MiXCR; each CDR3 protein has one entry. The sample contains 1.5 million to 2 million distinct CDR3 sequences, about 30% of which appear only once. With V trimmed by 5 bases and J by 5 bases, 8 bases remained unmatched. This CDR3 contains 14 residues. CDR1 and CDR2 (germline): MNHNY, SVGAGI (reference sequence). Study-wide findings and caveats: In cord blood, abundant beta clonotypes had fewer insertions; memory showed no trend. Among monozygotic twins, out-of-frame TCR alpha sharing exceeded what models predicted.

In regard to this clonotype: What it binds is not known.

The V and J genes are TRBV6-6 and TRBJ1-2, with TRBD1 matching over 7 bases. Sample: cord blood. The clonotype originates from a newborn girl in good health. DNA of the CDR3: TGTGCCAGCAGTCCCGCGGGACAGTTATATGGCTACACCTTC. As protein: CASSPAGQLYGYTF.